The next 7 T cell receptor beta chains were all read from a single sample in a study of cytomegalovirus exposure and HLA in healthy donors. The PCR used 60 Vbeta and 13 Jbeta primers. This table comes from immunoSEQ multiplex PCR, and its TCRdb copy is limited to in-frame clones, with some not included. This sample has roughly 160,000 clones, with under 90% found just once. Sequencing was done on a sample of PBMCs. The receptors originated from a man in his thirties or forties in good health and CMV-seronegative.

This chain joins TRBV2 and TRBJ1-3; 8 bases agree with TRBD1. J was trimmed by 2 bases and V by 3 bases; bases with no gene match: 3. There are 15 residues in the CDR3. The germline V gene has CDR1 SNHLY and CDR2 FYNNEI. CDR3 DNA: TGTGCCAGCAGTGACGACAGGGGTACTGGAAACACCATATATTTT. Amino acid sequence: CASSDDRGTGNTIYF.

V usage is TRBV18 and J usage is TRBJ2-5, with 7 bases aligning to TRBD1. Germline CDR1 is KGHSH and CDR2 is LQKENI. Trimming took 1 base from V and 7 from J; bases not matched to a gene: 3. The CDR3 has 13 residues. CDR3 amino acids: CASSPQGAGTQYF. CDR3 DNA sequence: TGTGCCAGCTCACCACAGGGGGCAGGGACCCAGTACTTC.

The chain couples TRBV12-5 to TRBJ2-5; 13 bases agree with TRBD2. CDR3 size: 19 residues. The V gene end was trimmed by 3 bases and the J gene end by 6 bases; junction bases not matched to a gene: 16. Per germline, CDR1 LGHNT and CDR2 FRNRAP. DNA of the CDR3: TGTGCTAGTGGTTTAGAAACCGGGACTAGCGGGAATCACCGCAAGACCCAGTACTTC. Translation gives CASGLETGTSGNHRKTQYF.

The V and J genes are TRBV28 and TRBJ1-1; D is possibly TRBD1 (5 bases). Trimming shortened V by 3 bases and J by 3 bases, and 11 bases separated the two germline ends. Germline V CDR1 and CDR2: MDHEN, SYDVKM. This CDR3 is built from 14 residues. In DNA, the CDR3 is TGTGCCAGCAGTTTTTACACAGGAGACACTGAAGCTTTCTTT. Translating it yields CASSFYTGDTEAFF.

The chain joins TRBV5-1 to TRBJ2-1; D remains ambiguous. Per germline, CDR1 SGHRS and CDR2 YFSETQ. Trimming took off 0 bases at V and 6 bases at J, with 4 bases between the two ends. The CDR3 length is 12 residues. The DNA for the CDR3 is TGCGCCAGCAGCTTGGTTCGCAATGAGCAGTTCTTC. This codes for CASSLVRNEQFF. The variable domain in full, completed from reference TRBV5-1 and TRBJ2-1, reads KAGVTQTPRYLIKTRGQQVTLSCSPISGHRSVSWYQQTPGQGLQFLFEYFSETQRNKGNFPGRFSGRQFSNSRSEMNVSTLELGDSALYLCASSLVRNEQFFGPGTRLTVL.

This clone was seen a few times. The chain uses TRBV5-1 and TRBJ2-7; 7 bases match TRBD1. This CDR3 region has 13 residues. The ends lost 3 bases at V and 1 base at J; junction bases unmatched: 1. CDR1 is SGHRS, CDR2 YFSETQ, per germline. The CDR3 spells CASSWDSSYEQYF. CDR3 DNA: TGCGCCAGCAGCTGGGACAGTTCCTACGAGCAGTACTTC.

The V gene is TRBV30, the J gene TRBJ2-5, with TRBD1 matching over 8 bases. The CDR3 is 15 residues long. Germline values: CDR1 GTSNPN, CDR2 SVGIG (reference sequence). V lost 0 bases and J lost 4; bases outside the gene matches: 7. The CDR3 sequence is CAWSVGQGARETQYF. The CDR3 DNA follows: TGTGCCTGGAGTGTCGGGCAGGGGGCTCGAGAGACCCAGTACTTC.